This is a list of T cell receptor beta chains from one sample in a study of blood T cell repertoires in COVID-19. Some clones are missing from TCRdb's copy, which holds only in-frame ones; the method was immunoSEQ multiplex PCR. The table records 150,000 to 200,000 clones, about three quarters of them present only once. Sequencing was performed on peripheral blood. The receptors stem from a man aged 70 or older with acute or convalescent COVID-19. Each CDR3 is given with its conserved first and last residue. The D gene is left open where the match is weak. Size is omitted from some rows. Given values are once, few, many or a class for expanded clones.

abundance: .
j_gene: TRBJ2-3
d_gene: .
v_gene: TRBV9
CDR3aa: CASSVGGLGLAATDTQYF
CDR3nt: TGTGCCAGCAGCGTAGGAGGCTTAGGGCTAGCCGCCACAGATACGCAGTATTTT

abundance: many
j_gene: TRBJ1-2
d_gene: TRBD1
v_gene: TRBV7-9
CDR3aa: CASSREQGYGYTF
CDR3nt: TGTGCCAGCAGCCGGGAACAGGGGTATGGCTACACCTTC

abundance: .
j_gene: TRBJ2-1
d_gene: .
v_gene: TRBV9
CDR3aa: CASSVVGDEQFF
CDR3nt: TGTGCCAGCAGCGTAGTGGGCGATGAGCAGTTCTTC

abundance: few
j_gene: TRBJ2-2
d_gene: TRBD2
v_gene: TRBV19
CDR3aa: CASTRLAGFAGELFF
CDR3nt: TGTGCCAGTACTCGACTAGCGGGATTCGCCGGGGAGCTGTTTTTT

abundance: few
j_gene: TRBJ2-1
d_gene: .
v_gene: TRBV4-3
CDR3aa: CASSRTVGAYNEQFF
CDR3nt: TGCGCCAGCAGCCGAACAGTGGGCGCCTACAATGAGCAGTTCTTC

abundance: once
j_gene: TRBJ1-4
d_gene: .
v_gene: TRBV5-6
CDR3aa: CASSLVGQGLEKLFF
CDR3nt: TGTGCCAGCAGCTTGGTTGGCCAGGGTTTGGAAAAACTGTTTTTT

abundance: few
j_gene: TRBJ2-1
d_gene: .
v_gene: TRBV7-9
CDR3aa: CASRTGLNNEQFF
CDR3nt: TGTGCCAGCAGGACGGGACTCAACAATGAGCAGTTCTTC

abundance: once
j_gene: TRBJ1-2
d_gene: .
v_gene: TRBV28
CDR3aa: CASSPPRGGRVYTF
CDR3nt: TGTGCCAGCAGTCCACCCCGGGGGGGGCGCGTGTACACCTTC

abundance: .
j_gene: TRBJ2-1
d_gene: TRBD2
v_gene: TRBV11-3
CDR3aa: CASSLGVTSGYNEQFF
CDR3nt: TGTGCCAGCAGCTTAGGTGTGACTAGCGGTTACAATGAGCAGTTCTTC

abundance: few
j_gene: TRBJ2-3
d_gene: .
v_gene: TRBV6-5
CDR3aa: CASEAGLGTDTQYF
CDR3nt: TGTGCCAGCGAGGCGGGGCTAGGCACAGATACGCAGTATTTT